This T cell receptor (beta chain) is from a study of shared clonotypes between healthy human individuals. General study findings and limits: Blood was the sole source, and tissue repertoires probably differ. Non-shared clonotypes were found to have lower generation probabilities than the clonotypes that were shared by all four of the sorted-subset donors. Although depth was large, rarefaction showed that sequencing of the sorted subsets was incomplete.

Data came from immunoSEQ multiplex PCR; TCRdb stores just in-frame clones and leaves some out. The repertoire holds around 1.5 million clones, with 98% as singletons. Germline trimming cut 2 bases from V and 3 bases from J; bases unmatched to any gene: 1. Germline CDR1 reads SGHRS; CDR2 reads YFSETQ. CDR3 length: 13 amino acids. About this clone itself: What it recognizes is unknown. Additional DNA sequences in this sample encode the identical CDR3.

Naive CD4+ cells were CD45RA-selected; the remaining cells were memory. The receptor was derived from a man aged 25 to 40 in good health. The genes are TRBV5-1 and TRBJ1-2; 7 bases map to TRBD1. The sequenced sample was naive CD4+ T cells sorted from blood. Subset described: CD45RA+ positively selected. DNA of the CDR3: TGCGCCAGCAGCTTAGGGACAGACTATGGCTACACCTTC. Its protein is CASSLGTDYGYTF.